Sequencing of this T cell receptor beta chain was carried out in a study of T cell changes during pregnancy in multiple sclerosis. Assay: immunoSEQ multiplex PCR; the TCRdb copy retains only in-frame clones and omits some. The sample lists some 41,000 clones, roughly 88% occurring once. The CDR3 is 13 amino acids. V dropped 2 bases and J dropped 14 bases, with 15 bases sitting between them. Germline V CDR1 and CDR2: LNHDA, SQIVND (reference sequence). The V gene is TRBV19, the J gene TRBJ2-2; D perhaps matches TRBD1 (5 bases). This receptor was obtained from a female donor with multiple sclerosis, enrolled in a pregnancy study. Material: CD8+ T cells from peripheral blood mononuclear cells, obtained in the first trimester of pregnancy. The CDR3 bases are TGTGCCAGTAGTATAAGCCCCAGGGTGGAACTGTTTTTT. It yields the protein CASSISPRVELFF.